The 23 T cell receptor beta chains below were found in one sample sequenced in a study of CDR3 diversity in severe acne. TCRdb called the PCR reads again in MiXCR, with one record for every CDR3 protein. Of 97,000 or so distinct CDR3 sequences listed, roughly 51% are singletons. Sequencing input: blood. These receptors were obtained from a male donor with acne.

The genes are TRBV7-6 and TRBJ2-5; D is perhaps TRBD1 (6 bases). Trimming took 5 bases from V and 2 from J, leaving 12 bases between them. The germline gives CDR1 SGHVS, CDR2 FNYEAQ. The CDR3 covers 14 residues. CDR3 nucleotide sequence: TGTGCCAGCAGCCAAGGGACACCACAAGAGACCCAGTACTTC. Amino acid sequence: CASSQGTPQETQYF.

About this clonotype: A much larger clonotype is one base distant, so this may be a read error. The chain combines TRBV7-2 with TRBJ2-5, with 7 bases matching TRBD2. Germline-derived CDR1 and CDR2 are SGHTA and FQGNSA. This CDR3 contains 13 residues. This CDR3 is CASSHLGGKTQCF. In DNA, the CDR3 is TGTGCCAGCAGCCATCTGGGGGGGAAGACCCAGTGCTTC. The whole variable domain, remainder taken from reference TRBV7-2 and TRBJ2-5, is GAGVSQSPSNKVTEKGKDVELRCDPISGHTALYWYRQSLGQGLEFLIYFQGNSAPDKSGLPSDRFSAERTGGSVSTLTIQRTQQEDSAVYLCASSHLGGKTQCFGPGTRLLVL.

Many counts were recorded for this clonotype. The rearrangement links TRBV29-1 to TRBJ2-3, with TRBD1 matching 7 bases. The CDR3 has 13 amino acids. Germline V CDR1 and CDR2: SQVTM, ANQGSEA. The CDR3 region is CTIWGQLTDTQYF. In DNA form, the CDR3 reads TGCACGATATGGGGACAGCTCACAGATACGCAGTATTTT.

The table lists this clonotype with a few counts. J is TRBJ2-1 and V is TRBV6-2 or TRBV6-3, with 13 bases fitting TRBD2. Losses at the gene ends were 5 bases for V and 7 bases for J; bases not matched to a gene: 8. The CDR3 extends over 16 amino acids. The germline V gene encodes CDR1 MNHEY and CDR2 SVGEGT. The CDR3 protein is CASSQGRLAGGNEQFF. For the CDR3, the DNA is TGTGCCAGCAGTCAGGGTAGACTAGCGGGAGGTAATGAGCAGTTCTTC.

The chain links TRBV5-1 to TRBJ2-6, with D possibly matching TRBD1 (5 bases). This CDR3 contains 18 residues. CDR1 is SGHRS and CDR2 is YFSETQ in the germline V gene. V shed 0 bases and J shed 0 bases, with 13 bases lying between them. CDR3 in amino acids: CASSLDGRVNSGANVLTF. CDR3 sequence (DNA): TGCGCCAGCAGCTTGGATGGCAGGGTCAACTCTGGGGCCAACGTCCTGACTTTC.

About this clonotype itself: A clone one base away is much larger, so this may be a read error. The chain couples TRBV14 to TRBJ2-7, with D perhaps matching TRBD1 or TRBD2 (6 bases each). This CDR3 is 15 amino acids long. Germline assignment: CDR1 SGHDN and CDR2 FVKESK. DNA of the CDR3: TGTGCCAGCAGTCCCCCGGGCATGGGGGGCTACGAGCGGTACGTC. Its translation: CASSPPGMGGYERYV.

At least ten counts were recorded for this clonotype. The rearrangement links TRBV10-3 to TRBJ2-7; no definite D call. Germline values: CDR1 ENHRY, CDR2 SYGVKD. Between the trimmed V and J ends, which lost 5 bases and 3 bases, there was a span of 5 bases. This CDR3 comprises 11 residues. The CDR3 DNA sequence: TGTGCCATCAGTTCTAACTACGAGCAGTACTTC. Translating gives CAISSNYEQYF.

V usage is TRBV10-3 and J usage is TRBJ1-2; D is uncertain. CDR1 and CDR2 (germline): ENHRY, SYGVKD. The CDR3 extends over 11 amino acids. V lost 3 bases and J 8 bases, leaving 7 bases between the germline ends. The CDR3 nucleotides are TGTGCCATCAGTGATTCGGCCGGCTACACCTTC. It specifies CAISDSAGYTF.

For the CDR3, the DNA is TGCAGTGCCCGTCCCGGGACAGGGGGCTACGGGAGCAATCAGCCCCAGCATTTT. Its protein product is CSARPGTGGYGSNQPQHF. This chain joins TRBV20-1 and TRBJ1-5; 12 positions match TRBD1. The CDR3 is 18 residues long. Losses at the gene ends were 6 bases for V and 1 base for J; bases not matched to a gene: 13. Germline V gene lookup returns CDR1 DFQATT and CDR2 SNEGSKA (reference sequence).

In this sample, this clonotype is medium-sized (0.01 to 0.1%). This sequence joins TRBV19 and TRBJ2-3, with a weak D call TRBD1 (5 bases). Between the trimmed V and J ends, which lost 3 bases and 1 base, there was a span of 14 bases. CDR1 LNHDA and CDR2 SQIVND come from the germline V gene (reference sequence). The length of the CDR3 is 16 residues. CDR3 coding DNA: TGTGCCAGTAGTATGACCCCTGGCAGGGGCACAGATACGCAGTATTTT. This gives the protein CASSMTPGRGTDTQYF.

J is TRBJ2-3 and V is TRBV2; no clear D gene. The CDR3 covers 16 residues. Trimming stripped 6 bases from V and 4 bases from J, with 20 bases between. Germline V CDR1 and CDR2: SNHLY, FYNNEI. Here the CDR3 DNA reads TGTGCCAGCAGCGTAGGAGTCCTATCGAACGCAGATACGCAGTATTTT. Amino acids: CASSVGVLSNADTQYF. Drawing the rest from reference TRBV2 and TRBJ2-3, the complete variable domain is EPEVTQTPSHQVTQMGQEVILRCVPISNHLYFYWYRQILGQKVEFLVSFYNNEISEKSEIFDDQFSVERPDGSNFTLKIRSTKLEDSAMYFCASSVGVLSNADTQYFGPGTRLTVL.

The rearrangement links TRBV20-1 to TRBJ2-1, with 12 bases lining up with TRBD2. The CDR3 has 17 residues. CDR1 and CDR2 (germline): DFQATT, SNEGSKA (reference sequence). Germline trimming cut 3 bases from V and 3 bases from J; bases unmatched to any gene: 9. CDR3 DNA sequence: TGCAGTGCTAGGGCTATTACTAGCGGGAGGATCTACAATGAGCAGTTCTTC. This gives the protein CSARAITSGRIYNEQFF.

As to this clonotype: This could be a read error, since a much larger clone is one nucleotide away. This chain links TRBV7-3 with TRBJ2-2, with D unresolved. Trimming took 5 bases from V and 6 from J, leaving 7 bases between them. The CDR3 contains 12 residues. Germline V lookup: CDR1 SGHTA, CDR2 FQGTGA. The DNA of the CDR3 is TGTGCCAGCAGCCCGAAGCCCGGGGAGCTGTTTTTT. Protein sequence: CASSPKPGELFF.

This chain links TRBV25-1 with TRBJ1-5; D not certain. This CDR3 comprises 18 residues. V was clipped by 2 bases and J by 4 bases, with 21 bases between them. Per germline, CDR1 MGHDK and CDR2 SYGVNS. CDR3 loop: CASSEPVNRDAENQPQHF. In DNA, the CDR3 is TGTGCCAGCAGTGAACCCGTAAACAGAGACGCGGAGAATCAGCCCCAGCATTTT.

Only one count was recorded for this clonotype. The chain couples TRBV7-9 to TRBJ1-1; no definite D call. V was cut by 0 bases and J by 1 base, with 9 bases left in between. Germline V gene lookup returns CDR1 SEHNR and CDR2 FQNEAQ (reference sequence). The CDR3 loop spans 15 amino acids. CDR3 region: CASSLARPENTEAFF. CDR3 nucleotide sequence: TGTGCCAGCAGCTTAGCTAGGCCAGAGAACACTGAAGCTTTCTTT.

This clonotype came up once. The J gene is TRBJ1-6, the V gene TRBV6-6; 9 positions match TRBD1. In germline, CDR1 is MNHNY, CDR2 SVGAGI (reference sequence). V gave up 6 bases and J gave up 7 bases; unmatched junction bases: 10. There are 16 residues in the CDR3. CDR3 sequence reads: CASRPRGQGPNSPLHF. The CDR3, as DNA: TGTGCCAGCAGACCCCGGGGACAGGGCCCGAATTCACCCCTCCACTTT.

This clonotype has a count of ten or more. The chain uses TRBV7-2 and TRBJ2-2; D perhaps matches TRBD2 (5 bases). Trimming removed 3 bases at V and 2 bases at J, with 7 bases between. Germline V gives CDR1 SGHTA, CDR2 FQGNSA. The CDR3 has 14 amino acids. CDR3 amino acids: CASSFDYNTGELFF. Here the CDR3 DNA reads TGTGCCAGCAGCTTCGACTATAACACCGGGGAGCTGTTTTTT.

This clonotype has at least ten counts. The CDR3: CASSYDPTYNEQFF. The CDR3 DNA reads as TGTGCCAGCAGTTACGACCCGACCTACAATGAGCAGTTCTTC. The rearrangement links TRBV6-6 to TRBJ2-1; D remains ambiguous. Germline V lookup: CDR1 MNHNY, CDR2 SVGAGI (reference sequence). The CDR3 is 14 amino acids. Trimming took off 2 bases at V and 2 bases at J, with 7 bases between the two ends.

This clonotype showed up just a few times. The CDR3 does not close with the conserved phenylalanine or tryptophan, likely indicating a read error. The limits of the CDR3 on the DNA are not certain, so only TCRdb's listed CDR3 is given. The V gene is TRBV4-1, the J gene TRBJ1-4. Inclusive of both ends, the CDR3 amounts to 9 amino acids. In germline, CDR1 is MGHRA, CDR2 YSYEKL. CDR3 sequence: CASSPGRFY.

This clonotype was counted once. This chain uses TRBV2 with TRBJ1-2; perhaps TRBD1 as D (6 bases). The CDR3 has 13 residues. Germline CDR1 SNHLY, CDR2 FYNNEI. Trimming took 6 bases from V and 4 from J, leaving 12 bases between them. CDR3 region: CASSSTGVYGYTF. The CDR3 DNA sequence: TGTGCCAGCAGCTCGACAGGTGTCTATGGCTACACCTTC.

There are a few counts of this clonotype. The chain has TRBV2 and TRBJ1-5; TRBD1 matches at 10 bases. Germline V gene data show CDR1 as SNHLY and CDR2 as FYNNEI. Trimming took 8 bases from V and 3 from J; bases not matched to a gene: 7. CDR3 length: 15 amino acids. The CDR3 coding sequence is TGTGCCAGCTCCCGGGACAGGGGCTTCAATCAGCCCCAGCATTTT. Its translation is CASSRDRGFNQPQHF.

The chain recombines TRBV29-1 with TRBJ2-2; D may be TRBD1 or TRBD2 (5 bases each). Germline V CDR1 and CDR2: SQVTM, ANQGSEA. Trimming left V 3 bases short and J 0 bases short, with 8 bases between. This CDR3 is built from 14 residues. CDR3 DNA: TGCAGCGTTGAGTTGGGACCGAACACCGGGGAGCTGTTTTTT. Protein sequence: CSVELGPNTGELFF.

By its share, this clonotype is medium-sized. The genes are TRBV15 and TRBJ2-3; D gene uncertain. V was shortened by 7 bases and J by 3 bases, with 14 bases between the two germline ends. Germline CDR1 and CDR2: LNHNV and YYDKDF (reference sequence). The CDR3 length is 14 residues. The DNA for the CDR3 is TGTGCCACCAACTTCGGGTACGGGACAGATACGCAGTATTTT. Its translation: CATNFGYGTDTQYF.